This TCR beta chain is from a study of chemoradiotherapy in HPV16-positive cancers. Study-wide context: Candidate HPV-specific T-cell clones and common TCR motifs came from functional assays in a couple of HPV16-positive patients. Study results and limitations: During treatment, candidate HPV-specific clones and E7-related motifs expanded in tumor. HPV-responsive T-cell expansion during chemoradiotherapy was linked to improved recurrence-free survival in HPV16-positive patients.

Repertoires were sampled repeatedly during chemoradiotherapy. Measured with immunoSEQ multiplex PCR; TCRdb has only the in-frame clones, and not every one. The table shows around 19,000 clones, with 90% occurring only once. In regard to this clone: Its antigen is undetermined.

Sequencing was performed on blood, taken from a patient who underwent chemoradiotherapy. The source is a human donor with HPV-associated anogenital cancer.

The CDR3 here is CASSPAPVGSYNEQFF. CDR3 DNA: TGTGCCAGCAGCCCAGCCCCTGTGGGGTCCTACAATGAGCAGTTCTTC. The chain recombines TRBV7-2 with TRBJ2-1; unclear D gene. Germline V CDR1 and CDR2: SGHTA, FQGNSA. The V gene lost 5 bases and the J gene lost 1 base, with 15 bases spanning the gap. The CDR3 spans 16 residues.